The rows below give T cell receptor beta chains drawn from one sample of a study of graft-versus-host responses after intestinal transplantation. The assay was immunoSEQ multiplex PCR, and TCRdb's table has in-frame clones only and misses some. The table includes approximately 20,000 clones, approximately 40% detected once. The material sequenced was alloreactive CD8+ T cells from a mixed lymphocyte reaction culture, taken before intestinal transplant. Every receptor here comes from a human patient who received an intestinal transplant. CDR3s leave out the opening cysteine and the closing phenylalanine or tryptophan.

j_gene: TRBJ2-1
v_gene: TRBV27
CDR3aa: ASSWSGRYNNEQF

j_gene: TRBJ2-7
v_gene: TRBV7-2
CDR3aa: ASSLVQGSYEQY

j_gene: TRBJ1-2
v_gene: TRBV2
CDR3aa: ASSEGQAAGRYT

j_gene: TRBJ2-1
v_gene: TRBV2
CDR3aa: ASSLTSGRIQF

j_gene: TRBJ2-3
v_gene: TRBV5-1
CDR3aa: ASSLELTDTQY

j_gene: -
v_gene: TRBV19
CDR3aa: ASRLGYEQY

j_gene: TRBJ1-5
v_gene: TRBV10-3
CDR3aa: AISESVDSNQPQH

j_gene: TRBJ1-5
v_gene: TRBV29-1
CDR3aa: SVGTGGNQPQH

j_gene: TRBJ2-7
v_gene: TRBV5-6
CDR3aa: ASSRDTTREQY

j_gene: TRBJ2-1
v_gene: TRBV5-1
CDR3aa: ASSWFNEQF

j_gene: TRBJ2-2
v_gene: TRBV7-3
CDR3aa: ASSTTGTSGRFSGELF

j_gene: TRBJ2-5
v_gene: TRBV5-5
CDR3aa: ASSLGIGGGLETQY

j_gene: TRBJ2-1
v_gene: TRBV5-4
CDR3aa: ASSRGSYNEQF

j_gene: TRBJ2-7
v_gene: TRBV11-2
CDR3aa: ASSPSSYEQY

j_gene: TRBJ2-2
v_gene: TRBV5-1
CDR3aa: ASRVLAGDAGELF

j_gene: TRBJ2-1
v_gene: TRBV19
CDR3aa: ASSGALAERYNEQF

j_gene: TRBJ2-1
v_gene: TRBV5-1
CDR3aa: ASSSISGPFNEQF

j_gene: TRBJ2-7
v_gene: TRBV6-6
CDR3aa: ASSWAGQSTAYEQY

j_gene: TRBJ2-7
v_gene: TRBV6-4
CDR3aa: ASSPWTGRVSTYEQY

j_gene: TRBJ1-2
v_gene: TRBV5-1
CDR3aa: ASRLDGNYGYT

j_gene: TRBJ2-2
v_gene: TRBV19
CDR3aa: ASSILGELF

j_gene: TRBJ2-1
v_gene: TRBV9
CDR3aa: ASSSGGASYNEQF

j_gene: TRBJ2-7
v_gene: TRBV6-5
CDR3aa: ASSYSPSGRLLEQY

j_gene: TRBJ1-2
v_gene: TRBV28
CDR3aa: ASSLRGRGYT

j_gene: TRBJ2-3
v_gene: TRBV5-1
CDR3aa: ASSWGTSGSSTDTQY

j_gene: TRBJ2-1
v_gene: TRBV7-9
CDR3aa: ASSPTLGGASYNEQF

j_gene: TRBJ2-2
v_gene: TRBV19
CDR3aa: ASSIQGSTGELF

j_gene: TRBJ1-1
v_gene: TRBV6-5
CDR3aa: ASSYSSKNTEAF

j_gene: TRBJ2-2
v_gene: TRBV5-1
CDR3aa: ASSLLGTTGELF

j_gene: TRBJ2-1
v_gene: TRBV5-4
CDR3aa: ASSLRTSGRAENEQF

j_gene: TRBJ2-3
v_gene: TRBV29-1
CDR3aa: SVLGSTDTQY

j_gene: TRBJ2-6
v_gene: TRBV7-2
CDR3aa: ASSLVGTSGANVLT

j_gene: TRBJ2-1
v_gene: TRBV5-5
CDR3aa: ASSPLPSQEQF

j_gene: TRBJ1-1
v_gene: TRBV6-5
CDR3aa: ATAAIPTTEAF

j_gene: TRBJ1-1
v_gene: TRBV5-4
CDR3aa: ASRSARTTEAF

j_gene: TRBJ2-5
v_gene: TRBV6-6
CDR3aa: ASKRGGEETQY

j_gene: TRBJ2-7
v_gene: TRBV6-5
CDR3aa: ASSLLTGGEQY

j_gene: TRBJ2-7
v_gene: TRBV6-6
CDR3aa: ASSYSQGSYEQY

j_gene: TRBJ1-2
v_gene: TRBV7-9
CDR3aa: ASSLGTGYGYT

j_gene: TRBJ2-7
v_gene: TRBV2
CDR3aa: ASSDRQGLDYEQY

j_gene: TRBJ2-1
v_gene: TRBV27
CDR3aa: ASGSTLYNEQF

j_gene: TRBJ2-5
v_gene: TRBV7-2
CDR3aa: ASSLARNWEGPQY

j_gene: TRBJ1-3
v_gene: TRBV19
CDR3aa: ASKRASGNTIY

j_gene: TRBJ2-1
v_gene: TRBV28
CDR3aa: ASSLFTSGAYNEQF

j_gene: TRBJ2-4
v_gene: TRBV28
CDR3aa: ASSLWDSLAKNIQY

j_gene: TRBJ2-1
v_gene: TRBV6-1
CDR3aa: ASSPLAGVGNEQF

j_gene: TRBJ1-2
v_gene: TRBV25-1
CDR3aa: ASNSDGPPYGYT

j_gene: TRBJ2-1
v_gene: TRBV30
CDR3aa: AWSGVGVNSLSYNEQF

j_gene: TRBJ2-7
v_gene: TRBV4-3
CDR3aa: ASSQDWAGGSYEQY

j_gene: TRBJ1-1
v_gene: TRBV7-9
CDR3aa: ASSFTGKFRDTEAF

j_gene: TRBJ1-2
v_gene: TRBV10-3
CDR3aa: ASSAFRGTNYGYT

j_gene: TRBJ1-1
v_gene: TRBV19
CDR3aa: ASTQWGGPGNTEAF

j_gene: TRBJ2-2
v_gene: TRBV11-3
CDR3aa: ASSLNGGVRTGELF

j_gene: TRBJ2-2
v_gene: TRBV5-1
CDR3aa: ASSLRQRDTGELF

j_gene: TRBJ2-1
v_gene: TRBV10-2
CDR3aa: ASSVGSSSYNEQF

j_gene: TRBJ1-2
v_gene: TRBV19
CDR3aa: ASSLNSGTAYHYGYT

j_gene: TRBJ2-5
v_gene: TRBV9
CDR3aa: ASSPSPLAWETQY

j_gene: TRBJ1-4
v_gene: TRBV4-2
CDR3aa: ASSHEGGEKLF

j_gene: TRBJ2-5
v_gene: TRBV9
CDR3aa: ASSVEAGGTQY

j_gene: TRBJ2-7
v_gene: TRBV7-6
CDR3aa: ASSLALAGSSEQY